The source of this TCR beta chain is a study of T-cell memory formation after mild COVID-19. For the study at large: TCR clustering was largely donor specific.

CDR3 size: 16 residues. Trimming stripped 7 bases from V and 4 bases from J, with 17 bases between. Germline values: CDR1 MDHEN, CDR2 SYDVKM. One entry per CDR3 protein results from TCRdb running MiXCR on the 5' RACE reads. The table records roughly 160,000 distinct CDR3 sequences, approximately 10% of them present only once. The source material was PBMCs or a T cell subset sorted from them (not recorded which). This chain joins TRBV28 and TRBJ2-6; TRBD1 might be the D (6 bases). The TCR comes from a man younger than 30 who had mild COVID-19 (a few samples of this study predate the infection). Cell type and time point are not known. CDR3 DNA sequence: TGTGCCAGCACCTTAGGGGGACCAGTCGGGGCCAACGTCCTGACTTTC. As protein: CASTLGGPVGANVLTF.